The 2 T cell receptor beta chains reported below all come from one sample, sequenced in a study of T cells in Graves' hyperthyroidism and ophthalmopathy. RNA transcripts were the template for amplifying TCR beta CDR3 regions. A first-round RT-PCR of the TCR CDR3 used the HTBI primer set. TCRdb called the multiplex PCR reads again in MiXCR, with one record for every CDR3 protein. Altogether some 600,000 distinct CDR3 sequences are present, about half being singletons, with the ten largest covering nearly 8.5%. The material sequenced was peripheral blood or thyroid tissue (not recorded which). These receptors were obtained from a woman aged 18-30 years with Graves' hyperthyroidism.

The chain couples TRBV7-3 to TRBJ2-7; D is unclear. Germline lookup yields CDR1 SGHTA and CDR2 FQGTGA. V was pared by 1 base and J by 0 bases, with 19 bases between. CDR3 length: 18 amino acids. DNA of the CDR3: TGTGCCAGCAGCTTAAGGCCGGTTGACCCGAAACACTCCTACGAGCAGTACTTC. The encoded protein is CASSLRPVDPKHSYEQYF.

V and J are TRBV13 and TRBJ1-6, with 9 bases matching TRBD1. V was pared by 7 bases and J by 8 bases, with 12 bases of the junction left unmatched. CDR3 size: 16 residues. Germline V lookup: CDR1 PRHDT, CDR2 FYEKMQ (reference sequence). CDR3 DNA: TGTGCCAGCATGAGGGGACAGGGTGGAAGATATTCACCCCTCCACTTT. As protein: CASMRGQGGRYSPLHF. The full variable domain, rest sourced from reference TRBV13 and TRBJ1-6, is AAGVIQSPRHLIKEKRETATLKCYPIPRHDTVYWYQQGPGQDPQFLISFYEKMQSDKGSIPDRFSAQQFSDYHSELNMSSLELGDSALYFCASMRGQGGRYSPLHFGNGTRLTVT.